There are a few counts of the clone carrying this T cell receptor (beta chain). The CDR3 totals 15 residues. Germline CDR1 is MNHNS and CDR2 is SASEGT. V lost 2 bases and J lost 7; bases outside the gene matches: 5. This sample is part of a study of technical replicates of blood from a handful of donors. Here immunoSEQ multiplex PCR was the method, and the copy in TCRdb shows in-frame clones only, minus some. This sample has around 81,000 clones; roughly 77% occur once, and the top ten carry approximately 4%. This TCR was sampled from a human donor in good health. Some clones in this sample may be carry-over from other donors' samples. The sequenced sample consisted of PBMCs. The genes are TRBV6-1 and TRBJ1-6; 7 bases map to TRBD1. CDR3 loop: CASSELGGRNSPLHF. In DNA, the CDR3 is TGTGCCAGCAGTGAACTAGGGGGCAGGAATTCACCCCTCCACTTT.